One and the same sample provided the 10 T cell receptor beta chains below, sequenced in a study of identical twins. A single record per CDR3 protein comes from TCRdb applying MiXCR to the 5' RACE reads. The sample lists around 250,000 distinct CDR3 sequences; approximately 12% were seen once. These data also formed part of another study, on yellow fever vaccine responses in identical twins.

The sample taken for sequencing was memory (CD45RO+) T cells sorted from blood. These receptors came from a woman aged 18-30 years in good health.

V is TRBV3-1 and J is TRBJ2-4; D is ambiguous. V dropped 1 base and J dropped 0 bases, with 10 bases sitting between them. The CDR3 has 16 amino acids. Germline values: CDR1 LGHDT, CDR2 YNNKEL (reference sequence). The CDR3 sequence is CASSQGVGIAKNIQYF. CDR3 nucleotide sequence: TGTGCCAGCAGCCAAGGGGTGGGGATAGCCAAAAACATTCAGTACTTC.

This clonotype has a count of ten or more. V is TRBV5-1 and J is TRBJ2-3; tentatively, D is TRBD1 (5 bases). The germline gives CDR1 SGHRS, CDR2 YFSETQ. V lost 4 bases to trimming and J lost 0 bases, with 15 bases between them. There are 16 residues in the CDR3. For the CDR3, the DNA is TGCGCCAGCAGCAGATACCAGGGCTCTAGCACAGATACGCAGTATTTT. Amino acids: CASSRYQGSSTDTQYF.

The chain uses TRBV30 and TRBJ2-7; D unresolved. Germline V CDR1 and CDR2: GTSNPN, SVGIG (reference sequence). V was clipped by 4 bases and J by 3 bases, with 10 bases between them. This CDR3 is built from 12 residues. CDR3 nucleotides: TGTGCCTGGAAAATCCCCGACTACGAGCAGTACTTC. It translates to CAWKIPDYEQYF.

This chain links TRBV2 with TRBJ2-7, with D possibly being TRBD2 (6 bases). Per the germline V gene, CDR1 is SNHLY and CDR2 is FYNNEI. Trimming left V 8 bases short and J 1 base short, with 15 bases between. The CDR3 is 14 residues long. The CDR3 bases are TGTGCCAGCTGCGGGACGCTCATATCCTACGAGCAGTACTTC. Translated, it gives CASCGTLISYEQYF.

This clonotype was counted only a few times. The V and J genes are TRBV29-1 and TRBJ2-5; the D gene is possibly TRBD2 (6 bases). Germline assignment: CDR1 SQVTM and CDR2 ANQGSEA. The CDR3 is 14 residues long. V lost 3 bases and J 2 bases, leaving 13 bases between the germline ends. CDR3 bases: TGCAGCGTTGACCCTAGGCGGGATCAAGAGACCCAGTACTTC. Translated, it gives CSVDPRRDQETQYF.

This clonotype was detected only a few times. The gene calls are TRBV2 and TRBJ1-4; no clear D. With 7 bases removed from V and 4 bases from J, the gap between germline ends came to 13 bases. CDR1 is SNHLY, CDR2 FYNNEI, per germline. The CDR3 sequence is 14 residues long. CDR3: CASTSEGGNEKLFF. CDR3 nucleotides: TGTGCCAGCACATCCGAGGGCGGTAATGAAAAACTGTTTTTT.

This clonotype was found a few times. The gene calls are TRBV5-1 and TRBJ2-5, with D possibly being TRBD2 (5 bases). The V end was cut by 3 bases, the J end by 5 bases, with 17 bases between. CDR1 is SGHRS and CDR2 is YFSETQ in the germline V gene. The CDR3 contains 15 residues. The CDR3 nucleotides are TGCGCCAGCAGCTCCGGGGAAGTGACGATGGAGACCCAGTACTTC. It yields the protein CASSSGEVTMETQYF. The full variable domain, completed using reference TRBV5-1 and TRBJ2-5, is KAGVTQTPRYLIKTRGQQVTLSCSPISGHRSVSWYQQTPGQGLQFLFEYFSETQRNKGNFPGRFSGRQFSNSRSEMNVSTLELGDSALYLCASSSGEVTMETQYFGPGTRLLVL.

CDR3 loop: CSVPSPGSTDTQYF. The CDR3 nucleotides read TGCAGCGTCCCAAGCCCAGGTAGCACAGATACGCAGTATTTT. This rearrangement joins TRBV29-1 to TRBJ2-3; no clear D. Germline-derived CDR1 and CDR2 are SQVTM and ANQGSEA. Trimming removed 6 bases at V and 0 bases at J, with 13 bases between. The CDR3 has 14 residues.

The V call is TRBV12-3 or TRBV12-4, the J call TRBJ1-1; 11 positions match TRBD1. The CDR3 is 14 residues long. V trimming: 6 bases; J trimming: 7 bases; junction bases outside the gene matches: 7. DNA for the CDR3: TGTGCCAGCAGCCCCGGACAGGGGGCGTTTGAAGCTTTCTTT. It is translated as CASSPGQGAFEAFF.

This sequence joins TRBV28 and TRBJ1-2, with D hard to call. V lost 1 base and J lost 4, with 10 bases in between. CDR3 size: 14 residues. Per germline, CDR1 MDHEN and CDR2 SYDVKM. CDR3 nucleotide sequence: TGTGCCAGCAGTTTATTCTCTGGAGCCTATGGCTACACCTTC. Its translation: CASSLFSGAYGYTF.